The sequence of this T cell receptor beta chain was determined in a study of CD8 T cells in ankylosing spondylitis. As for this clonotype: What it recognizes is unknown.

Study outcomes and limitations: The study looked at matched synovial fluid samples from ankylosing spondylitis patients. Disease-linked clones were reported to be significantly enriched there. The disease-linked clones had a CD8+ phenotype and low blood frequencies. Ankylosing spondylitis blood appeared to be characterized by a TCR beta motif of several highly homologous variants.

The germline V gene has CDR1 SGDLS and CDR2 YYNGEE. Trimming took off 0 bases at V and 2 bases at J, with 11 bases between the two ends. The CDR3 contains 15 residues. TCRdb redid the calling of the 5' RACE reads with MiXCR, one entry per CDR3 protein. The sample yields 25,000 to 30,000 distinct CDR3 sequences, about 5.6% seen once. The gene calls are TRBV9 and TRBJ1-1; D possibly corresponds to TRBD1 (5 bases). Sequencing input: blood, either unsorted or a sorted T cell fraction (not recorded which). The clonotype comes from a female donor with ankylosing spondylitis or in good health (not recorded which). The CDR3: CASSVGGGSNTEAFF. In nucleotides, the CDR3 is TGTGCCAGCAGCGTAGGGGGGGGGTCAAACACTGAAGCTTTCTTT.